The source of this T cell receptor beta chain is a study of blood T cell repertoires in COVID-19. Study overall: PBMCs, B-cell-depleted T cells, or T cells were the source of the cDNA or gDNA that made up the material.

The table came from immunoSEQ multiplex PCR; TCRdb's copy has only in-frame clones and leaves some out. Found here are around 75,000 clones, 85% to 90% of them singletons; the top ten hold 2.5%. V gave up 0 bases and J gave up 10 bases; unmatched junction bases: 14. Germline V gene sequence: CDR1 LGHNA, CDR2 YNFKEQ. CDR3 length equals 18 residues. The receptor was isolated from a human donor in a cohort sampled during active COVID-19. The material sequenced was peripheral blood. This chain connects TRBV4-2 to TRBJ1-6, with TRBD1 matching over 8 bases. The CDR3 loop is CASSQDWGRGPRASPLHF. The DNA of the CDR3 is TGTGCCAGCAGCCAAGATTGGGGCAGGGGGCCGAGGGCGTCACCCCTCCACTTT.